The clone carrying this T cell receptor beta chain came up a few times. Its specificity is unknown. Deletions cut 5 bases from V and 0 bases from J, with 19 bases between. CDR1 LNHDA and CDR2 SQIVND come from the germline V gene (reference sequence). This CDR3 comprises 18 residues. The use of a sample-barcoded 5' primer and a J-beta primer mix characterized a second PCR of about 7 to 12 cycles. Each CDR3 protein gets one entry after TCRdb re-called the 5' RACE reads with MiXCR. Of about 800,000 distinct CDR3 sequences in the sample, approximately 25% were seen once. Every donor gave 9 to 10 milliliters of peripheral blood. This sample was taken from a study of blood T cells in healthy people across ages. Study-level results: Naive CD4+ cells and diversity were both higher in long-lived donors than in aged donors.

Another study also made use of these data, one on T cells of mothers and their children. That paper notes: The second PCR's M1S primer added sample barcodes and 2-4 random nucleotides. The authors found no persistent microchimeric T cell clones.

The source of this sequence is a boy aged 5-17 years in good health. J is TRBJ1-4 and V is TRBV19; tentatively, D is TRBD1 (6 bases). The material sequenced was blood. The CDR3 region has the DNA TGTGCCAGTAGTTTCAACGCAGGGGACCTGACAACTAATGAAAAACTGTTTTTT. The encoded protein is CASSFNAGDLTTNEKLFF.